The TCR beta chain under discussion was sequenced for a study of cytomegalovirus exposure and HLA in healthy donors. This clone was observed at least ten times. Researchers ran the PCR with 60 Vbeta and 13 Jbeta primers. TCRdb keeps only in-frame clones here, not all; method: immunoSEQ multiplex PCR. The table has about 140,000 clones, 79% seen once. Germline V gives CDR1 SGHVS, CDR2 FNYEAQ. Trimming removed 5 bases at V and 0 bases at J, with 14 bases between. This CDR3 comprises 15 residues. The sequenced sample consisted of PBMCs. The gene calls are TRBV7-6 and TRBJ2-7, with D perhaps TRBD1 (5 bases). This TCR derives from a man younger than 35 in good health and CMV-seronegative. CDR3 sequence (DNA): TGTGCCAGCAGCCCCTCGTCACAGGCCTCCTACGAGCAGTACTTC. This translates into CASSPSSQASYEQYF.